This record looks at one T cell receptor (beta chain) sequence and its context. Its antigen is unidentified. MiXCR, run by TCRdb on the 5' RACE reads, gives a single entry per CDR3 protein. Counted here are roughly 300,000 distinct CDR3 sequences, 8% to 9% occurring once; the ten biggest clones make up 20% to 25%. The data originate from a study of T-cell memory formation after mild COVID-19. General study results and limits: Detection of some responders pre-infection suggested pre-existing cross-reactive memory T cells participated. Shrinking CD4+ clones were chiefly CM and EM; CD8+ ones were chiefly EMRA. The study found balanced CD4/CD8 in clones contracting day 15 to 85 and a CD4+ lean in later expanders.

The V gene's germline CDR1 is DFQATT and CDR2 SNEGSKA (reference sequence). The CDR3 consists of 13 residues. V was clipped by 2 bases and J by 4 bases; unmatched bases: 5. This sequence originates from a man in his late teens or twenties who had mild COVID-19 (a few samples of this study predate the infection). Cell type and time point are not known. The J gene is TRBJ2-7, the V gene TRBV20-1; TRBD1 matches 7 bases. Sequenced: PBMCs or a T cell subset sorted from them (not recorded which). The CDR3 sequence is CSARTGETYEQYV. CDR3 nucleotide sequence: TGCAGTGCTAGAACAGGGGAGACTTACGAGCAGTACGTC.